A selection of T cell receptor beta chains follows, all from one sample in a study of identical twins. TCRdb redid the calling of the 5' RACE reads with MiXCR, one entry per CDR3 protein. This table holds 200,000 to 250,000 distinct CDR3 sequences, around 6.9% found once. This same sample was also part of a study on yellow fever vaccine responses in identical twins.

Sequencing was done on a sample of memory (CD45RO+) T cells sorted from blood. These receptors were collected from a woman aged 18-29 years in good health. The CDR3 runs from the conserved cysteine through the conserved F or W. D genes are given only for firm matches. Clone sizes are given selectively: once, few, many, or a class where the clone is expanded.

d_call,clone_size,j_call,v_call,cdr3_nt,cdr3_aa
TRBD2,many,TRBJ2-1,TRBV24-1,TGTGCCACCAGTGATGCGACAGCGGGAGGGACTAGCAATGAGCAGTTCTTC,CATSDATAGGTSNEQFF
-,few,TRBJ2-3,TRBV18,TGTGCCAGCTCACGAACCGATCCAGATACGCAGTATTTT,CASSRTDPDTQYF
TRBD2,few,TRBJ2-3,TRBV10-3,TGTGCCATCGGAGCGGGGGGGACAGATACGCAGTATTTT,CAIGAGGTDTQYF
-,few,TRBJ1-5,TRBV12-3/TRBV12-4,TGTGCCAGCAGTTTAGTGTCGGGGGTCGAAGGCAATCAGCCCCAGCATTTT,CASSLVSGVEGNQPQHF
-,-,TRBJ2-5,TRBV20-1,TGCAGTGCCATAGAGTTCCTCAGGGGTAGGGAGACCCAGTACTTC,CSAIEFLRGRETQYF
-,-,TRBJ1-4,TRBV6-1,TGTGCCAGCGGCTCCCGGACGTCCCGAAAACTGTTTTTT,CASGSRTSRKLFF
-,many,TRBJ2-7,TRBV6-1,TGTGCCAGCAGTGAAAAAGGACAAAGCTACGAGCAGTACTTC,CASSEKGQSYEQYF
-,many,TRBJ2-5,TRBV4-1,TGCGCCAGCAGCCAAGAAGTCTATGCGACCCAGTACTTC,CASSQEVYATQYF
-,many,TRBJ1-2,TRBV11-2,TGTGCCAGCAGCTTAAGCTCAGGGGCAAACTATGGCTACACCTTC,CASSLSSGANYGYTF
-,few,TRBJ1-2,TRBV6-5,TGTGCCAGCAGTTATTTGACCAGTTATGGCTACACCTTC,CASSYLTSYGYTF
-,-,TRBJ2-7,TRBV7-9,TGTGCCAGCAGCGCAAGTACCCTCTCCTACGAGCAGTACTTC,CASSASTLSYEQYF
-,-,TRBJ2-1,TRBV2,TGTGCCTCAAGGGGGATGGCCTACAATGAGCAGTTCTTC,CASRGMAYNEQFF
TRBD2,-,TRBJ2-2,TRBV12-3/TRBV12-4,TGTGCCAGCACCCGAAATGGGGGGGCCGGGGAGCTGTTTTTT,CASTRNGGAGELFF
TRBD1,-,TRBJ2-1,TRBV5-5,TGTGCCAGCAGTTCGCGACAGGGATGGAATGAGCAGTTCTTC,CASSSRQGWNEQFF
TRBD1,once,TRBJ2-2,TRBV30,TGTGCCTGGGGACAGGGTCCCGGGGAGCTGTTTTTT,CAWGQGPGELFF
-,many,TRBJ2-2,TRBV24-1,TGTGCCACCAGTTATTCCGGGGAGCTGTTTTTT,CATSYSGELFF
-,many,TRBJ2-5,TRBV15,TGTGCCACCAGCAGAGGCTCATATGGGGAGACCCAGTACTTC,CATSRGSYGETQYF
-,many,TRBJ1-4,TRBV4-3,TGCGCCAGCAGCCGGAACCGGGCCCCTAATGAAAAACTGTTTTTT,CASSRNRAPNEKLFF
TRBD1,few,TRBJ1-1,TRBV10-1,TGCGCCAGCAGGGCCGGGACAGGGGGCCTTATGAACACTGAAGCTTTCTTT,CASRAGTGGLMNTEAFF
TRBD2,-,TRBJ2-3,TRBV5-1,TGCGCCAGCAGCTTTCTAGCGGGGGGCACAGATACGCAGTATTTT,CASSFLAGGTDTQYF
-,many,TRBJ2-4,TRBV7-2,TGTGCCAGCAGCTTAGGAAGTGGGGGAAACATTCAGTACTTC,CASSLGSGGNIQYF
TRBD1,few,TRBJ2-4,TRBV19,TGTGCCAGTGCCGGGACAGGGGGTCGAGGTCGAGCCAAAAACATTCAGTACTTC,CASAGTGGRGRAKNIQYF
TRBD1,few,TRBJ2-5,TRBV3-1,TGTGCCAGCAGCCAAACAGGGGATGGGACCCAGTACTTC,CASSQTGDGTQYF
TRBD1,-,TRBJ2-1,TRBV7-2,TGTGCCAGCAGGGATCTCCTGAGGGGACAGGGGGGAAATGAGCAGTTCTTC,CASRDLLRGQGGNEQFF
TRBD2,few,TRBJ2-4,TRBV6-1,TGTGCCAGCAGTGCGGTCGGGAGGAGGTTTCTAGCCAAAAACATTCAGTACTTC,CASSAVGRRFLAKNIQYF
-,many,TRBJ1-5,TRBV28,TGTGCCAGCAGTCCCCCCAAGACAGGTCTAAATCAGCCCCAGCATTTT,CASSPPKTGLNQPQHF
TRBD2,few,TRBJ2-5,TRBV11-2,TGTGCCAGCAGCTACCGGGGCCTAGCGGTACCCCAAGAGACCCAGTACTTC,CASSYRGLAVPQETQYF
-,few,TRBJ2-2,TRBV7-2,TGTGCCAGCAGCTTCGTGGCAGGAAGCACCGGGGAGCTGTTTTTT,CASSFVAGSTGELFF
-,few,TRBJ2-2,TRBV11-2,TGTGCCAGCAGGAAGGTCTCCGGGGAGCTGTTTTTT,CASRKVSGELFF
-,many,TRBJ1-2,TRBV12-3/TRBV12-4,TGTGCCAGCAGCCCGAAAAACCCCCTCTATGGCTACACCTTC,CASSPKNPLYGYTF
TRBD2,few,TRBJ2-7,TRBV11-2,TGTGCCAGCAGCCCCCGGCGGGGGGACTCCTACGAGCAGTACTTC,CASSPRRGDSYEQYF
-,few,TRBJ2-7,TRBV7-9,TGTGCCAGCAGCTTCCCCGCAGGGGTGGTTTACGAGCAGTACTTC,CASSFPAGVVYEQYF
-,-,TRBJ2-2,TRBV7-7,TGTGCTAGCAGCTTAGATATCGGCAGGGAGCTGTTTTTT,CASSLDIGRELFF
-,-,TRBJ2-7,TRBV4-1,TGCGCCAGCAGCCAAGATACCGGGGGGCTACCCTACGAGCAGTACTTC,CASSQDTGGLPYEQYF
TRBD1,-,TRBJ2-1,TRBV7-8,TGTGCCAGCAGCCACCAAGGACAGGGCTGGAATGAGCAGTTCTTC,CASSHQGQGWNEQFF
-,few,TRBJ2-7,TRBV4-2,TGTGCCAGCCGAAAGGGTGGTATCGAATACGAGCAGTACTTC,CASRKGGIEYEQYF
-,many,TRBJ2-1,TRBV5-5,TGTGCCAGCAGCTTGGGTCCAGGCTACAATGAGCAGTTCTTC,CASSLGPGYNEQFF
TRBD1,few,TRBJ1-1,TRBV20-1,TGCAGTGCCAGGACAGGGGGCTCACCTGAAGCTTTCTTT,CSARTGGSPEAFF
-,few,TRBJ2-5,TRBV20-1,TGCAGTGCGCCGCTCCCGGAGACCCAGTACTTC,CSAPLPETQYF
-,many,TRBJ2-7,TRBV11-2,TGTGCCAGCAGCTTAGACAGACCTACTGACGAGCAGTACTTC,CASSLDRPTDEQYF
-,-,TRBJ2-1,TRBV20-1,TGCAGTGCTAGTCGCTCTTTGAATGAGCAGTTCTTC,CSASRSLNEQFF
-,-,TRBJ2-7,TRBV20-1,TGCAGTGCTAGAGATCCGGTGGGGATTGGCGAGCAGTACTTC,CSARDPVGIGEQYF
TRBD2,few,TRBJ2-1,TRBV7-2,TGTGCCAGCAGGAAAGCGGGGGGGCTCAATGAGCAGTTCTTC,CASRKAGGLNEQFF
TRBD1,-,TRBJ1-5,TRBV11-2,TGTGCCAGCAGCTTACAGGGGGCTAGCAATCAGCCCCAGCATTTT,CASSLQGASNQPQHF
-,many,TRBJ2-1,TRBV5-1,TGCGCCAGCACCTCAAGGGAGGCTTCAAAGGGGAATGAGCAGTTCTTC,CASTSREASKGNEQFF
-,many,TRBJ2-7,TRBV15,TGTGCCACAGGAAGCTTCAGGAACTCCTACGAGCAGTACTTC,CATGSFRNSYEQYF
-,-,TRBJ2-5,TRBV3-1,TGTGCCAGCACCTCTCAAGAGACCCAGTACTTC,CASTSQETQYF
TRBD2,few,TRBJ2-1,TRBV6-1,TGTGCCAGCAGTATTCCCCGCGGGGGGACCTACAATGAGCAGTTCTTC,CASSIPRGGTYNEQFF
-,many,TRBJ1-1,TRBV12-3/TRBV12-4,TGTGCCAGCAGTAAGGGACAAGACACTGAAGCTTTCTTT,CASSKGQDTEAFF
-,-,TRBJ2-5,TRBV29-1,TGCAGCGTTGAATCTGGGGGCGCAGAGACCCAGTACTTC,CSVESGGAETQYF
-,few,TRBJ2-1,TRBV5-1,TGCGCCAGCAGCTTGGCCCCAAGCTCCTACAATGAGCAGTTCTTC,CASSLAPSSYNEQFF
TRBD2,-,TRBJ2-1,TRBV14,TGTGCCAGCAGCCAAGAGATAAAAGCGGGGGCCCGCTACAATGAGCAGTTCTTC,CASSQEIKAGARYNEQFF
TRBD2,few,TRBJ2-7,TRBV20-1,TGCAGTGCACACGATCCCTCTAGCGGGACCTACGAGCAGTACTTC,CSAHDPSSGTYEQYF